This T cell receptor (beta chain) was identified during a study of human T cells and chemical hapten exposure. Background on the study: Patients, a majority of them female, were diagnosed with alopecia areata, totalis or universalis. Study-wide results and limits: More PT1 expanded TCRs went with higher patch test scores.

Germline V gene sequence: CDR1 SGHTA, CDR2 FQGNSA. V dropped 4 bases and J dropped 6; count of bases not matched to a gene: 5. The CDR3 loop spans 15 amino acids. TCRdb recomputed calls from the RACE reads with MiXCR, one row per CDR3 protein. The sample lists about 190,000 distinct CDR3 sequences, about 25% occurring once. Stated time point: patch test 3, about 24 weeks after DPC sensitization. Indicated treatment: therapeutic diphenylcyclopropenone sensitization with weekly scalp DPC. Every patch test was put on after a blood sample was taken. This clonotype was picked up many times. Its antigen is as yet unknown.

The TCR sequence derives from a woman aged 40 to 49 with alopecia areata. Some clones in this sample may be carry-over from other donors' samples. The chain joins TRBV7-2 to TRBJ1-5; 11 bases match TRBD1. The sample consisted of whole blood, taken in connection with sensitization to the hapten diphenylcyclopropenone (DPC). CDR3 in DNA: TGTGCCAGCAGCTGGGGACAGGGGGGGAGTCAGCCCCAGCATTTT. Encoded protein: CASSWGQGGSQPQHF.